The 21 T cell receptor beta chains reported below all come from one sample, sequenced in a study of blood T cells in healthy people across ages. The use of a sample-barcoded 5' primer and a J-beta primer mix characterized a second PCR of roughly 6 to 11 cycles. One entry per CDR3 protein results from TCRdb running MiXCR on the 5' RACE reads. The sample consists of under 800,000 distinct CDR3 sequences, roughly two fifths of them appearing once. The sequenced sample was blood. These receptors were taken from a woman aged 60-75 years in good health.

This clonotype was seen only once. The rearrangement joins TRBV21-1 to TRBJ2-5; the table's D gene call, TRBD1, was not cross checked with the DNA. TRBV21-1 is a pseudogene. The CDR3 extends over 13 amino acids. Here the CDR3 reads CASSKVWDNEQYF. CDR3 bases: TGTGCCAGCAGCAAGGTCTGGGACAATGAGCAGTACTTC.

The rearrangement joins TRBV3-1 to TRBJ1-5; D unclear. Trimming stripped 3 bases from V and 4 bases from J, with 13 bases between. Per the germline V gene, CDR1 is LGHDT and CDR2 is YNNKEL (reference sequence). This CDR3 is built from 15 residues. The CDR3 loop is CASSQHPDPNQPQHF. CDR3 DNA sequence: TGTGCCAGCAGCCAGCATCCCGACCCAAATCAGCCCCAGCATTTT.

The chain recombines TRBV20-1 with TRBJ2-3, with D hard to call. V was shortened by 2 bases and J by 0 bases, with 9 bases between the two germline ends. Germline CDR1 DFQATT, CDR2 SNEGSKA (reference sequence). This CDR3 has 14 amino acids. DNA for the CDR3: TGCAGTGCTAGAAGCCCCTCTAGCACAGATACGCAGTATTTT. This gives the protein CSARSPSSTDTQYF.

This rearrangement joins TRBV20-1 to TRBJ2-1; the match to TRBD2 covers 11 bases. Germline V gives CDR1 DFQATT, CDR2 SNEGSKA (reference sequence). This CDR3 is built from 16 residues. Germline trimming cut 5 bases from V and 9 bases from J; bases unmatched to any gene: 15. CDR3 residues: CSAPRETSGSSGEQFF. The CDR3 coding sequence is TGCAGTGCTCCTAGGGAAACTAGCGGGAGTTCTGGTGAGCAGTTCTTC.

This clonotype was picked up many times. The genes are TRBV10-3 and TRBJ2-3; weak D call: TRBD2 (5 bases). V lost 0 bases to trimming and J lost 5 bases, with 9 bases between them. This CDR3 is built from 14 residues. In germline, CDR1 is ENHRY, CDR2 SYGVKD. The CDR3 region has the DNA TGTGCCATCAGTGAGTCGCTAGCAGGAGATACGCAGTATTTT. As protein: CAISESLAGDTQYF.

This clonotype was seen more than once but under ten times. V and J are TRBV9 and TRBJ2-7; tentative D call: TRBD1 (5 bases). Germline lookup yields CDR1 SGDLS and CDR2 YYNGEE. The CDR3 consists of 15 residues. Trimming shortened V by 0 bases and J by 0 bases, and 10 bases separated the two germline ends. The CDR3 nucleotides read TGTGCCAGCAGCGTAGGGACACAAAGCTCCTACGAGCAGTACTTC. It codes for CASSVGTQSSYEQYF.

This clonotype was seen a handful of times. This sequence joins TRBV2 and TRBJ1-5, with TRBD1 matching 11 bases. The junction had 6 bases not matched to a gene; V was cut back by 8 bases and J by 6 bases. The CDR3 is 14 amino acids. Germline CDR1 is SNHLY and CDR2 is FYNNEI. CDR3 residues: CASEGGTGGQPQHF. The CDR3 DNA is TGTGCCAGCGAGGGAGGGACAGGGGGTCAGCCCCAGCATTTT. Supplemented by reference TRBV2 and TRBJ1-5, the full variable domain reads EPEVTQTPSHQVTQMGQEVILRCVPISNHLYFYWYRQILGQKVEFLVSFYNNEISEKSEIFDDQFSVERPDGSNFTLKIRSTKLEDSAMYFCASEGGTGGQPQHFGDGTRLSIL.

In this sample, this clonotype turned up many times. The CDR3 DNA reads TGTGCCAGCAGGCCTGCCGCGGGACAGAAAAATTCCTACGAGCAGTACTTC. Amino acid sequence: CASRPAAGQKNSYEQYF. V gene TRBV12-3 or TRBV12-4 combines with J gene TRBJ2-7; TRBD1 might be the D (7 bases). The CDR3 runs to 17 residues. The V end was cut by 6 bases, the J end by 1 base, with 22 bases between.

The chain combines TRBV13 with TRBJ2-1; D may be TRBD1 (7 bases). This CDR3 comprises 16 residues. The germline V and J ends were trimmed by 3 bases and 6 bases, with 18 bases remaining between them. Germline V lookup: CDR1 PRHDT, CDR2 FYEKMQ (reference sequence). The DNA for the CDR3 is TGTGCCAGCAGCTTTTTCGAGGGGGCCGGGGGCAATGAGCAGTTCTTC. Its protein product is CASSFFEGAGGNEQFF.

The chain joins TRBV7-9 to TRBJ2-1, with D possibly being TRBD1 or TRBD2 (6 bases each). CDR1 and CDR2 from the germline V gene are SEHNR and FQNEAQ (reference sequence). The CDR3 extends over 15 amino acids. Deletions cut 10 bases from V and 2 bases from J, with 18 bases between. The CDR3 protein is CATKGGTTAYNEQFF. For the CDR3, the DNA is TGTGCCACCAAGGGCGGGACAACAGCCTACAATGAGCAGTTCTTC.

Concerning this clonotype itself: One end of the junction is discordant with germline, which a read error may explain. V gene TRBV4-2 combines with J gene TRBJ2-7; TRBD1 aligns across 11 bases. This CDR3 is 16 amino acids long. CDR1 and CDR2 from the germline V gene are LGHNA and YNFKEQ. The chain's CDR3 is CASSQLSGTGGNEQHF. The CDR3 DNA reads TGTGCCAGCAGCCAACTTTCCGGGACAGGGGGTAACGAGCAGCACTTC.

Concerning this clonotype itself: This may be a read error, as it is one base from a much larger clone. No conserved phenylalanine or tryptophan ends this CDR3, so it is likely a read error. The V and J genes are TRBV3-1 and TRBJ2-1, with no clear D. Between the trimmed V and J ends, which lost 0 bases and 3 bases, there was a span of 6 bases. The CDR3 consists of 14 residues. The germline V gene encodes CDR1 LGHDT and CDR2 YNNKEL (reference sequence). The CDR3, as DNA: TGTGCCAGCAGCCAAGAGGGCAGCTACAATGAGCAGTTCCTC. It is translated as CASSQEGSYNEQFL.

The chain uses TRBV6-2 or TRBV6-3 and TRBJ2-5; 15 positions match TRBD2. From germline, CDR1 is MNHEY and CDR2 SVGEGT. The CDR3 has 18 amino acids. Trimming removed 6 bases from V and 4 bases from J; junction bases left unmatched: 12. The CDR3 reads CASSWTSGRASIRETQYF. For the CDR3, the DNA is TGTGCCAGCAGCTGGACTAGCGGGAGGGCCTCGATTCGAGAGACCCAGTACTTC.

This chain uses TRBV12-3 or TRBV12-4 with TRBJ2-3; possible D gene TRBD1, 6 bases. Trimming took off 7 bases at V and 0 bases at J, with 17 bases between the two ends. The CDR3 sequence is 16 residues long. The CDR3 sequence is CASKNYRVASTDTQYF. CDR3 DNA: TGTGCCAGCAAGAATTACAGGGTGGCGAGCACAGATACGCAGTATTTT.

This chain joins TRBV7-3 and TRBJ2-3; D unresolved. V was pared by 5 bases and J by 1 base, with 10 bases between. This CDR3 is 14 amino acids long. Germline CDR1 is SGHTA and CDR2 is FQGTGA. The DNA for the CDR3 is TGTGCCAGCAGCCTTCGGCTCGGCACAGATACGCAGTATTTT. It specifies CASSLRLGTDTQYF.

The chain uses TRBV19 and TRBJ2-3, with TRBD2 as a possible D gene (5 bases). The CDR3 spans 15 residues. Trimming stripped 4 bases from V and 0 bases from J, with 11 bases between. Looked up from germline, CDR1 is LNHDA and CDR2 is SQIVND (reference sequence). This chain's CDR3 is CASSTLAASTDTQYF. The CDR3 bases are TGTGCCAGTAGTACGCTAGCAGCTAGCACAGATACGCAGTATTTT.

This clonotype was recorded a few times. Written as DNA, the CDR3 is TGTGCCAGCAGTCGACAAGCGGGAGGGGGCAATGAGCAGTACTTC. Translated, it gives CASSRQAGGGNEQYF. This sequence joins TRBV6-5 and TRBJ2-4, with 10 bases fitting TRBD2. CDR3 length: 15 residues. Per the germline V gene, CDR1 is MNHEY and CDR2 is SVGAGI. Trimming cost V 5 bases and J 13 bases; bases outside gene matches: 14.

V gene TRBV7-9 combines with J gene TRBJ1-4; D is unclear. Germline values: CDR1 SEHNR, CDR2 FQNEAQ (reference sequence). Trimming stripped 0 bases from V and 6 bases from J, with 11 bases between. The CDR3 runs 15 residues. The CDR3 nucleotides read TGTGCCAGCAGCTTAGCGGGGAGTAGCTATGAAAAACTGTTTTTT. This gives the protein CASSLAGSSYEKLFF.

In nucleotides, the CDR3 is TGCAGCGTTGCTTATTGGGACAGAGGATCCTACGAGCAGTACTTC. This sequence encodes CSVAYWDRGSYEQYF. The V gene is TRBV29-1, the J gene TRBJ2-4, with 7 bases that match TRBD1. The J call may be wrong; the DNA end is better matched by TRBJ2-7. CDR1 is SQVTM and CDR2 is ANQGSEA in the germline V gene. The CDR3 has 15 amino acids.

The CDR3 here is CASSQAPNEPQHF. As DNA, the CDR3 is TGCGCCAGCAGCCAGGCGCCGAATGAGCCCCAGCATTTT. The rearrangement joins TRBV4-3 to TRBJ1-5; D not resolved. Trimming removed 3 bases from V and 8 bases from J, with 11 bases in between. Germline CDR1 LGHNA, CDR2 YSLEER. CDR3 length: 13 residues.

This clonotype occurred once. This rearrangement joins TRBV28 to TRBJ2-1; 9 nucleotides match TRBD2. The CDR3 runs to 15 residues. J lost 4 bases, V lost 3 bases, and 4 bases had no gene match. CDR1 is MDHEN, CDR2 SYDVKM, per germline. As DNA, the CDR3 is TGTGCCAGCAGTTTGCCTAGCGGGATATACAATGAGCAGTTCTTC. This gives the protein CASSLPSGIYNEQFF.